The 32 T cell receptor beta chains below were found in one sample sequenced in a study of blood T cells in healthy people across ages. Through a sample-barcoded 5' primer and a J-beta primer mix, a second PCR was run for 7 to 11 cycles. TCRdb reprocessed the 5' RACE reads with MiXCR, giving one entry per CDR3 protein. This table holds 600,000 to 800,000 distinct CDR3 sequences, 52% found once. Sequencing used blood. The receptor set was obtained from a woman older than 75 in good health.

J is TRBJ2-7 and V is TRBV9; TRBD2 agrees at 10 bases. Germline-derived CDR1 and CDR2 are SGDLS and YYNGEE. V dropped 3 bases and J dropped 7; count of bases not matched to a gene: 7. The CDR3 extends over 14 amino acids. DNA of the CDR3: TGTGCCAGCAGCGCGGCTAGCGGGAGTGTGGAGCAGTACTTC. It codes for CASSAASGSVEQYF.

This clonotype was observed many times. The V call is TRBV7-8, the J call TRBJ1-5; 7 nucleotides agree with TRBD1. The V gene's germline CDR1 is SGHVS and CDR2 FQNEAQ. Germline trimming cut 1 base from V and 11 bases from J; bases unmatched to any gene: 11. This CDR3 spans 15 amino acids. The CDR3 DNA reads TGTGCCAGCAGCTTAGGGACAGGCCCCGGGAGGTCCCAGCATTTT. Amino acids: CASSLGTGPGRSQHF.

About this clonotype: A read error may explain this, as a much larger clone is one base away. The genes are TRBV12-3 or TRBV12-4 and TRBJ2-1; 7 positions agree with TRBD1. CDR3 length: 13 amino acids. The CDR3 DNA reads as TGTGCCAGCAGTCATCCGACAGGGAATGGGCAGTTCTTC. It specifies CASSHPTGNGQFF.

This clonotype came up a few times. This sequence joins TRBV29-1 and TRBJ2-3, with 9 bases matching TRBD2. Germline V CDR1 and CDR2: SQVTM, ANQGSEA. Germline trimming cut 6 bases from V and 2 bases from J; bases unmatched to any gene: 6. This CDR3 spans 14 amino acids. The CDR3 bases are TGCAGCGTCCCCGGACTAGCGAACACAGATACGCAGTATTTT. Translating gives CSVPGLANTDTQYF.

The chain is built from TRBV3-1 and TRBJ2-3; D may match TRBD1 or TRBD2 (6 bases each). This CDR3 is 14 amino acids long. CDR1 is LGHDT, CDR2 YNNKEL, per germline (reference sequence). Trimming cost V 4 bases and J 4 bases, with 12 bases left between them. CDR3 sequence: CASSRGGSADTQYF. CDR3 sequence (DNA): TGTGCCAGCAGCCGAGGGGGGAGTGCAGATACGCAGTATTTT.

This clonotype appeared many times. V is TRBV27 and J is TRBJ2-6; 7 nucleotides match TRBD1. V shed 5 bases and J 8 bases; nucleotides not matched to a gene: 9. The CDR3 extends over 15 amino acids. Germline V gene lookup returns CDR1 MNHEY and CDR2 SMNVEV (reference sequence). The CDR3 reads CASSTGQIMTNVLTF. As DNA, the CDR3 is TGTGCCAGCAGTACGGGACAGATAATGACCAACGTCCTGACTTTC.

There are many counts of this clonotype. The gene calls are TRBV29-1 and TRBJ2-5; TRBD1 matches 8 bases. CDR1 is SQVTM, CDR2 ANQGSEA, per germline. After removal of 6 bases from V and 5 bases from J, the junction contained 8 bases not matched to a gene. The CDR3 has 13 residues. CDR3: CSVSGGLGETQYF. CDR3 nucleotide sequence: TGCAGCGTCTCAGGGGGCCTAGGGGAGACCCAGTACTTC.

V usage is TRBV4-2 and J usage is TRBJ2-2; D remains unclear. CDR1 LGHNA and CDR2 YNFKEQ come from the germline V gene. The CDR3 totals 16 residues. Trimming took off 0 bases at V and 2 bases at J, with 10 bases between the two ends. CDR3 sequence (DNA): TGTGCCAGCAGCCAAGAAGGGTACATTAACACCGGGGAGCTGTTTTTT. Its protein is CASSQEGYINTGELFF.

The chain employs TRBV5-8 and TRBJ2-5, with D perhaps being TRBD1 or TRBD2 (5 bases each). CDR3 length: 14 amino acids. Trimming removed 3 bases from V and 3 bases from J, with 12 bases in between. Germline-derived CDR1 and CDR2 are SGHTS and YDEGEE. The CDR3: CASSSRGRKETQYF. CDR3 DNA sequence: TGTGCCAGCAGCTCCCGGGGCCGTAAAGAGACCCAGTACTTC.

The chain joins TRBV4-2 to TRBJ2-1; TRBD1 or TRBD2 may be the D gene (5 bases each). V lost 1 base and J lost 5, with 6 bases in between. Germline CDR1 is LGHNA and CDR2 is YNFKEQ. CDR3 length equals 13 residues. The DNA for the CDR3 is TGTGCCAGCAGCCAAGGGGGACACAATGAGCAGTTCTTC. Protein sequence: CASSQGGHNEQFF.

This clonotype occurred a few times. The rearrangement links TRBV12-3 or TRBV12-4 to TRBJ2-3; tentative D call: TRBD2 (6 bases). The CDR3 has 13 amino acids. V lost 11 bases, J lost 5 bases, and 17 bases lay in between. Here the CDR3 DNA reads TGTGCCGCAGCCACAACCGGGGGAGATACGCAGTATTTT. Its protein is CAAATTGGDTQYF.

The CDR3 protein is CASSPGGGDKANTGELFF. The CDR3 nucleotides read TGCGCCAGCAGCCCAGGAGGAGGGGACAAAGCGAACACCGGGGAGCTGTTTTTT. The rearrangement uses TRBV4-3 and TRBJ2-2; perhaps D is TRBD1 or TRBD2 (6 bases each). CDR3 size: 18 residues. The germline V gene has CDR1 LGHNA and CDR2 YSLEER. The V end lost 4 bases, the J end lost 0 bases, and 18 bases lay between the germline ends.

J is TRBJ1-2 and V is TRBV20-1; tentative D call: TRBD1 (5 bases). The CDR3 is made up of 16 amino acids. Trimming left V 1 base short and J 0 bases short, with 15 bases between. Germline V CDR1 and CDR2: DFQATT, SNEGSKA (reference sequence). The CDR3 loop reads CSARAQGQTANYGYTF. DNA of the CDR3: TGCAGTGCTAGAGCCCAAGGACAAACAGCTAACTATGGCTACACCTTC.

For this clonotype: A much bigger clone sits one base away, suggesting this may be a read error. CDR3 DNA sequence: TGCGCCAGCAGCTTAGCGGTCAATGAGCAGTACTTC. Translation gives CASSLAVNEQYF. V usage is TRBV5-1 and J usage is TRBJ2-5, with a tentative D call TRBD2 (5 bases). V lost 2 bases and J lost 11, with 13 bases in between. The length of the CDR3 is 12 residues. Germline CDR1 SGHRS, CDR2 YFSETQ.

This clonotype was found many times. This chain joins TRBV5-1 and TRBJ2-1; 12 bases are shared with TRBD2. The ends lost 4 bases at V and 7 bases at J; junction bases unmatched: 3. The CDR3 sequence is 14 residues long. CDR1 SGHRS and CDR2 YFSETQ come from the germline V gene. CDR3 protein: CASSGTSGLNEQFF. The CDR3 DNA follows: TGCGCCAGCAGCGGGACTAGCGGGCTAAATGAGCAGTTCTTC. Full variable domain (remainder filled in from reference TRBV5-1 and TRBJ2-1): KAGVTQTPRYLIKTRGQQVTLSCSPISGHRSVSWYQQTPGQGLQFLFEYFSETQRNKGNFPGRFSGRQFSNSRSEMNVSTLELGDSALYLCASSGTSGLNEQFFGPGTRLTVL.

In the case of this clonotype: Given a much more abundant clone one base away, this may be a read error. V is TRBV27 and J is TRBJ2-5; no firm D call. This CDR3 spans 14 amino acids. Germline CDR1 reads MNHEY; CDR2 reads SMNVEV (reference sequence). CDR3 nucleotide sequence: TGTACCAGCACTCTAGGGTTCTCACAAGAGACCCAGTACTTC. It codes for CTSTLGFSQETQYF.

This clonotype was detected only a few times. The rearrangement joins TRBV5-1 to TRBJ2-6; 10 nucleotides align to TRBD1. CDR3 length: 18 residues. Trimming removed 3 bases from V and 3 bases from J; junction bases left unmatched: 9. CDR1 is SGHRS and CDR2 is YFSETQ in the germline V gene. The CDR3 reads CASSSGQGTLLGANVLTF. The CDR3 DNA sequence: TGCGCCAGCAGCTCGGGACAGGGGACCCTCCTTGGGGCCAACGTCCTGACTTTC.

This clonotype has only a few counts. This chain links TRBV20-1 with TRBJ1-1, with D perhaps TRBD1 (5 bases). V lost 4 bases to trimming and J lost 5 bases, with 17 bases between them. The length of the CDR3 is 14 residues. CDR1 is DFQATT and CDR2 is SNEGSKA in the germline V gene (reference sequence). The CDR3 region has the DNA TGCAGTGCTAAAAACCTGGCGCAGGGAACTGAAGCTTTCTTT. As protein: CSAKNLAQGTEAFF.

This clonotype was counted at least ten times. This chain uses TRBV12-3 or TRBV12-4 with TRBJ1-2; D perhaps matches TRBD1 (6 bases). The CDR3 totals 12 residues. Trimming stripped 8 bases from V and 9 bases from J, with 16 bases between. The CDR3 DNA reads TGTGCCAGCCGTAGGGGGGCAGGTAGCTACACCTTC. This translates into CASRRGAGSYTF.

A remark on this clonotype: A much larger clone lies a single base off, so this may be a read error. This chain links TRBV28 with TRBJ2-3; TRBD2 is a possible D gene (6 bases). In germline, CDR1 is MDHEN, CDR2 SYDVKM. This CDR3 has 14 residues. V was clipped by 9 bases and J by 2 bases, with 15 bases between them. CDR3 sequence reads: CASTPGGFTDTQYF. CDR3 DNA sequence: TGTGCCAGTACCCCTGGGGGGTTCACAGATACGCAGTATTTT.

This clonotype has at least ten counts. The CDR3 loop reads CASSVARTSGKTYEQYF. CDR3 coding DNA: TGTGCCAGCAGCGTAGCCCGAACTAGCGGGAAAACCTACGAGCAGTACTTC. The chain has TRBV9 and TRBJ2-7; 10 bases match TRBD2. After removal of 0 bases from V and 2 bases from J, the junction contained 8 bases not matched to a gene. This CDR3 spans 17 amino acids. Germline loops: CDR1 SGDLS, CDR2 YYNGEE.

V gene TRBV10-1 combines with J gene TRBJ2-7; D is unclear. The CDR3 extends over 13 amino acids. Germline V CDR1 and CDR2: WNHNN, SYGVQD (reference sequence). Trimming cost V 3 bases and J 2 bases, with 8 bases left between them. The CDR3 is CASSDGIPYEQYF. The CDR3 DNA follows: TGCGCCAGCAGTGATGGAATTCCCTACGAGCAGTACTTC.

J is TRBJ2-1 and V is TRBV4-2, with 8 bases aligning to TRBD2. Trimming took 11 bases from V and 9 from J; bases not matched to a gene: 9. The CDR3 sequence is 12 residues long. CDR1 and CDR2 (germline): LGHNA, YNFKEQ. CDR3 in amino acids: CAWERGGGEQFF. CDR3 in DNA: TGTGCCTGGGAACGGGGGGGTGGTGAGCAGTTCTTC.

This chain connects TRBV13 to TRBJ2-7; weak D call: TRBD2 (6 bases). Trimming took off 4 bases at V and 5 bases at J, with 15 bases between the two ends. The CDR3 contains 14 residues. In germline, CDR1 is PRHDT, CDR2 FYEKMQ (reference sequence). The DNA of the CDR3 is TGTGCCAGCAGCTCGACTAGTAAGTCCCACGAGCAGTACTTC. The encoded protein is CASSSTSKSHEQYF.

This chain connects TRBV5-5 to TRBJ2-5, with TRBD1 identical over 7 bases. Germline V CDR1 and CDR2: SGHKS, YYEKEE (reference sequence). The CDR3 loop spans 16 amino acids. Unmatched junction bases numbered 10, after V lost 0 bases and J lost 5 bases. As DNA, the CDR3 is TGTGCCAGCAGCTTGGCGCCCCAGGGGGTTCGGGAGACCCAGTACTTC. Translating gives CASSLAPQGVRETQYF.

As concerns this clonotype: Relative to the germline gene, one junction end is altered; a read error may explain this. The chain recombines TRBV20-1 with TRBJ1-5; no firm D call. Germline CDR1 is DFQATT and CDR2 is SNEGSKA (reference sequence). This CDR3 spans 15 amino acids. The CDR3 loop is CSARDRGSGNRPQHF. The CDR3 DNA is TGCAGTGCTAGAGACCGGGGAAGTGGCAATCGGCCCCAGCATTTT.

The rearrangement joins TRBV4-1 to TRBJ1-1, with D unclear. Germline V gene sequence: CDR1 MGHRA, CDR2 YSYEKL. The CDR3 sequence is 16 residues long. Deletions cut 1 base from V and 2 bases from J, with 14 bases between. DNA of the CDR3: TGCGCCAGCAGCCAAGGTAGACCGCGCCTTAACACTGAAGCTTTCTTT. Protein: CASSQGRPRLNTEAFF.

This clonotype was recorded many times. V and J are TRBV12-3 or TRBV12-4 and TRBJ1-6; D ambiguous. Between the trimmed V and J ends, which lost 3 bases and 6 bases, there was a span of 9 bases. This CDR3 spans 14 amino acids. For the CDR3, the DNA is TGTGCCAGCAGTTTGAGAGCGCCTAATTCACCCCTCCACTTT. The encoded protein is CASSLRAPNSPLHF.

This chain's CDR3 is CASSAGISPLHF. CDR3 DNA sequence: TGTGCCAGCAGTGCAGGGATTTCACCCCTCCACTTT. The gene calls are TRBV2 and TRBJ1-6; a possible D gene is TRBD1 (5 bases). V was cut by 4 bases and J by 9 bases, with 7 bases left in between. This CDR3 has 12 amino acids. The germline V gene encodes CDR1 SNHLY and CDR2 FYNNEI.

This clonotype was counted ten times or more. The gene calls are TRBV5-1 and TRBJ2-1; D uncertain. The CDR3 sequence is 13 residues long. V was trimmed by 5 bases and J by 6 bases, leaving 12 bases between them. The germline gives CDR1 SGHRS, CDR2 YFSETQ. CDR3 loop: CASSSRSSNEQFF. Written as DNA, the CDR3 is TGCGCCAGCAGTTCCCGTTCGAGCAATGAGCAGTTCTTC.

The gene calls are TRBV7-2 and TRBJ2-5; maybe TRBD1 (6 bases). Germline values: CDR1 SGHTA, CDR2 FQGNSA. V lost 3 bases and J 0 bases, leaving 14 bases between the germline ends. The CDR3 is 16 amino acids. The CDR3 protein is CASSLLTGLDQETQYF. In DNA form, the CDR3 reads TGTGCCAGCAGCTTGCTAACAGGGCTGGACCAAGAGACCCAGTACTTC.

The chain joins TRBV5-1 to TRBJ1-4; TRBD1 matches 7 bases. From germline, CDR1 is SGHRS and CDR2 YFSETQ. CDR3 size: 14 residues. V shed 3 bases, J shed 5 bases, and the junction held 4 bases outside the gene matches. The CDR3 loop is CASSSGQPNEKLFF. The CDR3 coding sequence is TGCGCCAGCAGCTCGGGACAGCCCAATGAAAAACTGTTTTTT.